This TCR beta chain was recovered during a study of shared clonotypes between healthy human individuals. Study information: CD4 naive and CD4 memory each took three plates per donor, while CD8 naive took two and CD8 memory one.

Notes on this clone: The antigen is undetermined.

Profiling relied on immunoSEQ multiplex PCR, and the TCRdb table lists in-frame clones only, not all of them. The table has about 980,000 clones, around 80% seen once. Negatively enriched CD4+ T cells were divided by CD45RA into naive and memory. CDR3 length equals 13 residues. Deletions cut 2 bases from V and 6 bases from J, with 7 bases between. Germline values: CDR1 SNHLY, CDR2 FYNNEI. General study results and limits: Generation of non-shared clonotypes was less probable than generation of clonotypes shared by all four donors. Among the subsets, naive ones generally showed larger estimated richness than memory ones.

The receptor was derived from a man between 18 and 29 years old in good health. This chain links TRBV2 with TRBJ2-2; D not resolved. Specimen: memory CD4+ T cells sorted from blood. As for subset: CD45RA-negative fraction. CDR3 DNA: TGTGCCAGCAGTGAAACGCGGTCCGGGGAGCTGTTTTTT. As protein: CASSETRSGELFF.